This TCR beta chain originates from a study of CD8 T cells in Susac syndrome. TCR beta sequences were obtained from blood CD8+ and CD4+ T cells. RNA amounts of 0.5 to 1 ug underwent reverse transcription with random hexamers. The amplification used immunoSEQ multiplex PCR on TCR beta CDR3; it spanned 54 Vbeta and 13 Jbeta. TCRdb redid the calling of the immunoSEQ multiplex PCR reads with MiXCR, one entry per CDR3 protein. In the table there are some 100,000 distinct CDR3 sequences, 85% to 95% of which are singletons. This clonotype was seen just once. Sequenced sample: CD4+ T cells from PBMCs. The origin of this receptor is a human donor in good health.

CDR3 protein: CASSQERNTEAFF. CDR3 DNA sequence: TGCGCCAGCAGCCAAGAGAGGAACACTGAAGCTTTCTTT. V usage is TRBV4-1 and J usage is TRBJ1-1; D gene unclear. In germline, CDR1 is MGHRA, CDR2 YSYEKL. The CDR3 sequence is 13 residues long. V lost 0 bases to trimming and J lost 1 base, with 3 bases between them.